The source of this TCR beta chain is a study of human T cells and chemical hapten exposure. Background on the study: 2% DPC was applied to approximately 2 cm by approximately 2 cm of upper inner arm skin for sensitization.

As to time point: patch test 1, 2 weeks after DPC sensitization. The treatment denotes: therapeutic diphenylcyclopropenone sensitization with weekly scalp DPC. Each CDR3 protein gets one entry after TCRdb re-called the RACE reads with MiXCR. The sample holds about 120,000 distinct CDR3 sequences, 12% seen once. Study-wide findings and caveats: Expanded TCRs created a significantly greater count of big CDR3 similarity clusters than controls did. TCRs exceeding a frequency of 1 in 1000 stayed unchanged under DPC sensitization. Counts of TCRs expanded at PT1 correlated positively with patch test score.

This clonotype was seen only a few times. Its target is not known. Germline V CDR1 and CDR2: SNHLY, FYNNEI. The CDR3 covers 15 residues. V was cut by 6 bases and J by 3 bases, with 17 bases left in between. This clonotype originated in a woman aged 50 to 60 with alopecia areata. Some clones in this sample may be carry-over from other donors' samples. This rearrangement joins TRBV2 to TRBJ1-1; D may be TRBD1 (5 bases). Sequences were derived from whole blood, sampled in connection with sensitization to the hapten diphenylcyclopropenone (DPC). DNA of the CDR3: TGTGCCAGCAGCGGTAGGGACCACATCTACACTGAAGCTTTCTTT. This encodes CASSGRDHIYTEAFF.